A single T cell receptor beta chain is shown here with its context. Losses at the gene ends were 4 bases for V and 6 bases for J; bases not matched to a gene: 0. Germline V CDR1 and CDR2: SEHNR, FQNEAQ (reference sequence). The CDR3 contains 14 residues. RNA totalling about 0.45 to 1 ug underwent reverse transcription with random hexamers. The TCR beta CDR3 was amplified by immunoSEQ multiplex PCR across 54 Vbeta, 13 Jbeta. TCRdb analysed the immunoSEQ multiplex PCR reads with MiXCR anew, one entry per CDR3 protein. The data hold roughly 150,000 distinct CDR3 sequences, with around 93% observed a single time. These data are taken from a study of CD8 T cells in Susac syndrome.

The gene calls are TRBV7-9 and TRBJ1-6; 10 bases match TRBD1. Source material: CD4+ T cells from PBMCs. This receptor was identified in a human donor in good health. The CDR3 sequence: CASSWDRGNSPLHF. CDR3 in DNA: TGTGCCAGCAGCTGGGACAGGGGTAATTCACCCCTCCACTTT.